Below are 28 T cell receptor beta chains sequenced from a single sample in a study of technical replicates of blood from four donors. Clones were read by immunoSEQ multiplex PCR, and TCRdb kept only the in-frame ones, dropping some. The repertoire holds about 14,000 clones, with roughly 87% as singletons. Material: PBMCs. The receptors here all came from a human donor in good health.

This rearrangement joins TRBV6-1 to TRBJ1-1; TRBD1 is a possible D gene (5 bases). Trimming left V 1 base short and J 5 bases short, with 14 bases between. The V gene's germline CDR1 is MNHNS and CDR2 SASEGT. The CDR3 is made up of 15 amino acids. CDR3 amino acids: CASSEVGQGRTEAFF. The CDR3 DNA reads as TGTGCCAGCAGTGAAGTGGGGCAGGGTAGAACTGAAGCTTTCTTT.

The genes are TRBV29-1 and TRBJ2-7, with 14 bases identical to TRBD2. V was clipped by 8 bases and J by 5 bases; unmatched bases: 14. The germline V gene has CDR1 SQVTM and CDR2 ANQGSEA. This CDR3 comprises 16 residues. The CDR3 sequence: CSILKTSGRAIDEQYF. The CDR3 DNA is TGCAGCATCCTCAAGACTAGCGGGAGGGCCATTGACGAGCAGTACTTC.

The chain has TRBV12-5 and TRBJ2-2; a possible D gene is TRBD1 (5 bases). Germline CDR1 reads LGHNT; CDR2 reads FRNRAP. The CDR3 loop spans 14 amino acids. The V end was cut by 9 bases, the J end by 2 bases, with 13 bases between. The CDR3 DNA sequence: TGTGCTAGCACGGGCCAGGGAAACACCGGGGAGCTGTTTTTT. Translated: CASTGQGNTGELFF.

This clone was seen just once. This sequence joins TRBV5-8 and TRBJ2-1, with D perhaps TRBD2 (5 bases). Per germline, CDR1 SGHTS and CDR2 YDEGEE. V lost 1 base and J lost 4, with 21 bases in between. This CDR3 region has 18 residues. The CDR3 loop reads CASSLRQAGSGWYNEQFF. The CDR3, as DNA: TGTGCCAGCAGCTTGCGGCAGGCAGGCAGCGGATGGTACAATGAGCAGTTCTTC.

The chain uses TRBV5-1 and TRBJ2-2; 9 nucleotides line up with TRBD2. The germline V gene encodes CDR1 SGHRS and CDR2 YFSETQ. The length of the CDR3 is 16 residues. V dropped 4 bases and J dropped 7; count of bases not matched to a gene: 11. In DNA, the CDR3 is TGCGCCAGCAGCCATATAGCGGGAGAGGGTAACGGGGAGCTGTTTTTT. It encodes CASSHIAGEGNGELFF.

The CDR3 region is CASSLGQREPLYEQYF. The CDR3 coding sequence is TGTGCCAGCAGTCTGGGACAGCGAGAACCCCTGTACGAGCAGTACTTC. This sequence joins TRBV28 and TRBJ2-7; 7 bases are shared with TRBD1. V lost 5 bases and J lost 4; bases outside the gene matches: 14. The CDR3 loop spans 16 amino acids. The germline V gene has CDR1 MDHEN and CDR2 SYDVKM.

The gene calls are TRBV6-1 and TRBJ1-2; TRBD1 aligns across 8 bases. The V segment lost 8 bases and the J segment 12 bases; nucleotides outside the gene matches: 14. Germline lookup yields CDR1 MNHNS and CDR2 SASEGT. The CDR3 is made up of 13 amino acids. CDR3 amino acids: CASPEERTGLHTF. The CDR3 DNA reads TGTGCCAGCCCTGAGGAAAGGACAGGGCTCCACACCTTC.

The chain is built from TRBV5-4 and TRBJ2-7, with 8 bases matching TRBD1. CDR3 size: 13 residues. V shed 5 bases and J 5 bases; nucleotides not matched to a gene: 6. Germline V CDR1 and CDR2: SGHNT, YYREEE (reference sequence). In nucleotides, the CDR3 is TGTGCCAGCAGGAACCAGGGGGCCGACGAGCAGTACTTC. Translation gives CASRNQGADEQYF.

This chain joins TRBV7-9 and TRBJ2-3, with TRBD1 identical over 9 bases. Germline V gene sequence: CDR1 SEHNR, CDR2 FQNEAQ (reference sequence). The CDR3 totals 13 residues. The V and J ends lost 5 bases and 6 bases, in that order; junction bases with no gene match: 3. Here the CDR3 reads CASSNTGGDTQYF. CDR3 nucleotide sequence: TGTGCCAGCAGCAACACAGGGGGCGATACGCAGTATTTT.

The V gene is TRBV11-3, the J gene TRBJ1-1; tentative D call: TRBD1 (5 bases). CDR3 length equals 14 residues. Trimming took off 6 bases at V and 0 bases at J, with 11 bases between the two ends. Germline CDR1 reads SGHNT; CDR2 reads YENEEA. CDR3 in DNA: TGTGCCAGCAGTCTAGACAGTGTGAACACTGAAGCTTTCTTT. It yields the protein CASSLDSVNTEAFF.

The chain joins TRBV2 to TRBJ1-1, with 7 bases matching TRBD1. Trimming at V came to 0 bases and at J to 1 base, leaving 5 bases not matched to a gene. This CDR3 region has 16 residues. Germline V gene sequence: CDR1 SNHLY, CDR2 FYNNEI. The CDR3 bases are TGTGCCAGCAGTGAAGCTGGAGGGGGCGAGAACACTGAAGCTTTCTTT. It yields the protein CASSEAGGGENTEAFF.

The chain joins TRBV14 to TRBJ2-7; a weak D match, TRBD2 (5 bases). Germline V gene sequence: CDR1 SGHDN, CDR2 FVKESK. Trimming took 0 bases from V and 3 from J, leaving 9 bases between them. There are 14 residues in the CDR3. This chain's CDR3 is CASSQEVLGYEQYF. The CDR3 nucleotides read TGTGCCAGCAGCCAAGAGGTACTAGGCTACGAGCAGTACTTC.

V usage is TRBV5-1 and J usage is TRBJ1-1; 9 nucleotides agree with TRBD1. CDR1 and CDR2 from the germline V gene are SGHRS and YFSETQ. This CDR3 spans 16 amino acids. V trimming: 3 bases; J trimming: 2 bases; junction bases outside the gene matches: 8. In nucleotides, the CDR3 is TGCGCCAGCAGCTGGGGGACAGGGTCGGGAAACACTGAAGCTTTCTTT. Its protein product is CASSWGTGSGNTEAFF.

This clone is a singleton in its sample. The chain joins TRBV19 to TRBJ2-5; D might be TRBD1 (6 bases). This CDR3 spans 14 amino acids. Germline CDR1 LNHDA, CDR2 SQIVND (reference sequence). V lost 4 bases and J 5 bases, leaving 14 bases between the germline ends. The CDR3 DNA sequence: TGTGCCAGTAGTACAGGGGTTATGTGGGAGACCCAGTACTTC. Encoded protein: CASSTGVMWETQYF.

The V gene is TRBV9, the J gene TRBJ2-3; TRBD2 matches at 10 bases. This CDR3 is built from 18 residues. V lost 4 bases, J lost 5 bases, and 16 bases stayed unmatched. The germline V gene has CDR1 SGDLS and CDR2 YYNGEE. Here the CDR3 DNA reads TGTGCCAGCAGCTCCCATCCCCCCAGCGGGAGGGCCAGAGATACGCAGTATTTT. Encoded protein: CASSSHPPSGRARDTQYF.

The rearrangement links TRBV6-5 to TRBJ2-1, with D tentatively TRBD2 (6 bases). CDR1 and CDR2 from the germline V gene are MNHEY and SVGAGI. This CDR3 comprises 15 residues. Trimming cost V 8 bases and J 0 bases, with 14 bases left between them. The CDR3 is CASARDFHSYNEQFF. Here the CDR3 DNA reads TGTGCCAGCGCCCGGGACTTCCACTCCTACAATGAGCAGTTCTTC.

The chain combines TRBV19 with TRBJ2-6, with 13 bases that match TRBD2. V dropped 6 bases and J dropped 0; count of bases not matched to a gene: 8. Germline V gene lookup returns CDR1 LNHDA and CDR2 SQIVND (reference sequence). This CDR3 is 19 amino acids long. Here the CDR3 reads CASRGLAGAVHSGANVLTF. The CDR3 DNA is TGTGCCAGTAGAGGACTAGCGGGAGCGGTGCACTCTGGGGCCAACGTCCTGACTTTC.

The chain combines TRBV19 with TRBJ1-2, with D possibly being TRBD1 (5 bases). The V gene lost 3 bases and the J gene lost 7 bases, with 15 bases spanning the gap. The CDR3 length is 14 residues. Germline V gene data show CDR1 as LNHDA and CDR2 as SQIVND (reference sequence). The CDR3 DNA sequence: TGTGCCAGTAGTATTGCAGGGCCCGCAGGTGGCTACACCTTC. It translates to CASSIAGPAGGYTF.

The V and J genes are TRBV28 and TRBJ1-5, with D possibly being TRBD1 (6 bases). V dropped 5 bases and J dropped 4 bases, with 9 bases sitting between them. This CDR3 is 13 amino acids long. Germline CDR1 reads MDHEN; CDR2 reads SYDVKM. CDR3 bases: TGTGCCAGCAGTCCTACAGGGAATCAGCCCCAGCATTTT. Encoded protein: CASSPTGNQPQHF.

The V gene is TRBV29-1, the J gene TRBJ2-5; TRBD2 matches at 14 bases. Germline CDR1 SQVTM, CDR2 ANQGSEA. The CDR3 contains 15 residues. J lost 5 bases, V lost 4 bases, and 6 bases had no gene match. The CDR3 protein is CSVAGLAGVLETQYF. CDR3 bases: TGCAGCGTTGCGGGACTAGCGGGAGTACTTGAGACCCAGTACTTC.

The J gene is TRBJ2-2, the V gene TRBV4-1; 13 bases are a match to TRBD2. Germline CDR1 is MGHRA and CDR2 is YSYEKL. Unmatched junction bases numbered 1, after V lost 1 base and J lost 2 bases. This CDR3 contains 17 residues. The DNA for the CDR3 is TGCGCCAGCAGCCAAGGGGGACTAGCGGGAAACACCGGGGAGCTGTTTTTT. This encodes CASSQGGLAGNTGELFF.

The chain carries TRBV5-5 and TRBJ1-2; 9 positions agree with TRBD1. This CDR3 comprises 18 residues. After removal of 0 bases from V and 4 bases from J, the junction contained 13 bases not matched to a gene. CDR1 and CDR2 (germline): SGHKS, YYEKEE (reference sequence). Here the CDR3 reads CASSLAWGQGSLRYGYTF. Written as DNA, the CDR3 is TGTGCCAGCAGCTTGGCTTGGGGACAGGGTTCTCTACGCTATGGCTACACCTTC.

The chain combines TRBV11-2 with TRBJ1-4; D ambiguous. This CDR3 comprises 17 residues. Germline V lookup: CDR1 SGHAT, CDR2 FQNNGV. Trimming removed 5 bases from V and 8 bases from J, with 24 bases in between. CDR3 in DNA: TGTGCCAGCAGCCCAGCGTCTTTGGGTGCGGGCCGAGAAAAACTGTTTTTT. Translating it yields CASSPASLGAGREKLFF.

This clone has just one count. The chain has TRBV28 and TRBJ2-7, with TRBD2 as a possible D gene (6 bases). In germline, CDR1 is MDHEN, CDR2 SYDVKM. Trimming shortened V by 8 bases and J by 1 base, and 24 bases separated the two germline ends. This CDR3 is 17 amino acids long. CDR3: CASASRDPAEWSYEQYF. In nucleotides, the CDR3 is TGTGCCAGCGCCTCGCGGGACCCCGCCGAATGGTCCTACGAGCAGTACTTC. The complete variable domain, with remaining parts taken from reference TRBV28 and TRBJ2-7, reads DVKVTQSSRYLVKRTGEKVFLECVQDMDHENMFWYRQDPGLGLRLIYFSYDVKMKEKGDIPEGYSVSREKKERFSLILESASTNQTSMYLCASASRDPAEWSYEQYFGPGTRLTVT.

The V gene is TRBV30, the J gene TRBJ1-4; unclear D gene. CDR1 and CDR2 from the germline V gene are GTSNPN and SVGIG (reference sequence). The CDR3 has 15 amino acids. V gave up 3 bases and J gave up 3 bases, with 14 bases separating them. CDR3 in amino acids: CAWSRGRGANEKLFF. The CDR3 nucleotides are TGTGCCTGGAGCCGCGGGCGGGGAGCTAATGAAAAACTGTTTTTT.

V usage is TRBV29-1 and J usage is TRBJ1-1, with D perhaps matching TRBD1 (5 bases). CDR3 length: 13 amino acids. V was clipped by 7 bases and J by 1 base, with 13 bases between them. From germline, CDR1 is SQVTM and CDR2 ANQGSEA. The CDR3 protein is CSARPGGNTEAFF. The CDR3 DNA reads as TGCAGCGCCCGCCCGGGGGGGAACACTGAAGCTTTCTTT.

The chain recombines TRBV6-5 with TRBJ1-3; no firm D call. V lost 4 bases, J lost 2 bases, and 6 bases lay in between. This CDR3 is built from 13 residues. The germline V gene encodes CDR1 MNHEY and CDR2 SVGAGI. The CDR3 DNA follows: TGTGCCAGCAGTTTCGGAGCTGGAAACACCATATATTTT. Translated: CASSFGAGNTIYF.

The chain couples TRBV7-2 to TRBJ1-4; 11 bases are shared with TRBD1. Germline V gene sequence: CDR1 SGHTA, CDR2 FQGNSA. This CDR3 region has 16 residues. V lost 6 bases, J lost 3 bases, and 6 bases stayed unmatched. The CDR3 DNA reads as TGTGCCAGCAGAACTGGACAGGGGGCATCTAATGAAAAACTGTTTTTT. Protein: CASRTGQGASNEKLFF.